Presented here are 23 T cell receptor beta chains from one specimen sequenced in a study of blood T cell repertoires in COVID-19. The method was immunoSEQ multiplex PCR; TCRdb's version includes in-frame clones alone and lacks a portion of them. The sample contains about 230,000 clones, approximately 88% of which appear only once. Input material: PBMCs or T cells enriched from blood (not recorded which). The receptors stem from a woman between 40 and 55 years old with acute COVID-19.

This clone is a singleton in its sample. The J gene is TRBJ2-1, the V gene TRBV11-2; 14 nucleotides agree with TRBD2. The CDR3 is 18 amino acids. The germline V gene encodes CDR1 SGHAT and CDR2 FQNNGV. V lost 0 bases and J lost 6; bases outside the gene matches: 7. The CDR3 protein is CASSLDLLTSGRANEQFF. Written as DNA, the CDR3 is TGTGCCAGCAGCTTAGATCTCCTGACTAGCGGGAGGGCCAATGAGCAGTTCTTC.

The V call is TRBV23-1, the J call TRBJ2-1; possibly TRBD1 for D (5 bases). TRBV23-1 qualifies as an ORF whose function is uncertain. CDR3 length: 15 residues. V was pared by 6 bases and J by 4 bases, with 16 bases between. CDR3 sequence reads: CASSPARGEYNEQFF. CDR3 DNA sequence: TGCGCCAGCAGCCCCGCAAGGGGCGAGTACAATGAGCAGTTCTTC.

In DNA form, the CDR3 reads TGTGCCAGCAGCTCTGGGACACGACATGAAAAACTGTTTTTT. Translated: CASSSGTRHEKLFF. The J gene is TRBJ1-4, the V gene TRBV5-4; the D gene is possibly TRBD1 (6 bases). CDR3 length equals 14 residues. CDR1 and CDR2 from the germline V gene are SGHNT and YYREEE (reference sequence). V lost 3 bases and J lost 6, with 12 bases in between.

This rearrangement joins TRBV6-2 or TRBV6-3 to TRBJ2-5; 7 bases align to TRBD2. The CDR3 spans 15 residues. Germline V gives CDR1 MNHEY, CDR2 SVGEGT. V was pared by 2 bases and J by 2 bases, with 5 bases of the junction left unmatched. CDR3 loop: CASSYAGLLQETQYF. CDR3 DNA: TGTGCCAGCAGTTACGCGGGACTACTACAAGAGACCCAGTACTTC.

The chain carries TRBV27 and TRBJ1-4; 9 nucleotides align to TRBD1. Germline lookup yields CDR1 MNHEY and CDR2 SMNVEV (reference sequence). The CDR3 spans 15 residues. V dropped 8 bases and J dropped 3; count of bases not matched to a gene: 7. CDR3 DNA: TGTGCCAGCTATCGGGACAGGGCTTCTAATGAAAAACTGTTTTTT. It specifies CASYRDRASNEKLFF.

V is TRBV11-3 and J is TRBJ2-3; a weak D match, TRBD1 (5 bases). Trimming took 8 bases from V and 4 from J, leaving 10 bases between them. There are 12 residues in the CDR3. Germline CDR1 is SGHNT and CDR2 is YENEEA. This CDR3 is CASGAWADTQYF. CDR3 coding DNA: TGTGCCAGCGGGGCCTGGGCAGATACGCAGTATTTT. Complete variable domain (other parts from reference TRBV11-3 and TRBJ2-3): EAGVVQSPRYKIIEKKQPVAFWCNPISGHNTLYWYLQNLGQGPELLIRYENEEAVDDSQLPKDRFSAERLKGVDSTLKIQPAELGDSAVYLCASGAWADTQYFGPGTRLTVL.

The genes are TRBV6-4 and TRBJ2-7; possibly TRBD1 for D (5 bases). The CDR3 contains 10 residues. The V end was cut by 11 bases, the J end by 2 bases, with 7 bases between. CDR1 MRHNA and CDR2 SNTAGT come from the germline V gene. This chain's CDR3 is CALGPYEQYV. The DNA for the CDR3 is TGTGCCCTGGGGCCCTACGAGCAGTACGTC.

This clone appeared a few times. V is TRBV2 and J is TRBJ1-2; D unclear. Trimming shortened V by 4 bases and J by 2 bases, and 8 bases separated the two germline ends. The CDR3 has 13 amino acids. Germline values: CDR1 SNHLY, CDR2 FYNNEI. CDR3 protein: CASSVSGNYGYTF. The CDR3 nucleotides are TGTGCCAGCAGTGTATCCGGGAACTATGGCTACACCTTC.

The rearrangement links TRBV6-2 or TRBV6-3 to TRBJ2-5; D gene uncertain. The CDR3 has 12 amino acids. The germline V and J ends were trimmed by 6 bases and 5 bases, with 10 bases remaining between them. Germline lookup yields CDR1 MNHEY and CDR2 SVGEGT. The CDR3 reads CASSPIRETQYF. The CDR3 region has the DNA TGTGCCAGCAGCCCAATACGGGAGACCCAGTACTTC.

V is TRBV5-4 and J is TRBJ2-7, with 7 bases matching TRBD1. After removal of 4 bases from V and 6 bases from J, the junction contained 7 bases not matched to a gene. This CDR3 has 13 amino acids. CDR1 and CDR2 from the germline V gene are SGHNT and YYREEE (reference sequence). This CDR3 is CASSGRQGGEQYV. For the CDR3, the DNA is TGTGCCAGCAGCGGACGACAGGGCGGCGAGCAGTACGTC.

This rearrangement joins TRBV2 to TRBJ2-2; TRBD1 matches 11 bases. Trimming took 8 bases from V and 4 from J; bases not matched to a gene: 0. The CDR3 is made up of 13 amino acids. Germline lookup yields CDR1 SNHLY and CDR2 FYNNEI. The CDR3 bases are TGTGCCAGCGGGACAGGGGGCACCGGGGAGCTGTTTTTT. This sequence encodes CASGTGGTGELFF.

CDR3 residues: CASSWDFGNTIYF. In DNA form, the CDR3 reads TGTGCCAGCAGCTGGGACTTTGGAAACACCATATATTTT. This chain links TRBV7-8 with TRBJ1-3; maybe TRBD1 (5 bases). The CDR3 totals 13 residues. V was trimmed by 4 bases and J by 3 bases, leaving 7 bases between them. The germline gives CDR1 SGHVS, CDR2 FQNEAQ.

This clone is a singleton in its sample. The chain combines TRBV11-3 with TRBJ2-5, with TRBD2 matching 13 bases. Germline V gene sequence: CDR1 SGHNT, CDR2 YENEEA. V was pared by 5 bases and J by 1 base, with 7 bases of the junction left unmatched. The CDR3 runs 17 residues. The CDR3 loop is CASSKGLAGVPQETQYF. CDR3 sequence (DNA): TGTGCCAGCAGCAAAGGACTAGCGGGAGTCCCCCAAGAGACCCAGTACTTC.

This sequence joins TRBV28 and TRBJ2-7; TRBD2 matches at 8 bases. Trimming at V came to 4 bases and at J to 4 bases, leaving 6 bases not matched to a gene. CDR3 length: 14 amino acids. The germline gives CDR1 MDHEN, CDR2 SYDVKM. This chain's CDR3 is CASSSAGVRYEQYV. CDR3 sequence (DNA): TGTGCCAGCAGTTCAGCGGGAGTAAGGTACGAGCAGTACGTC.

The genes are TRBV2 and TRBJ1-6; D not certain. In germline, CDR1 is SNHLY, CDR2 FYNNEI. The CDR3 contains 15 residues. The germline V and J ends were trimmed by 1 base and 8 bases, with 12 bases remaining between them. CDR3 DNA: TGTGCCAGCAGTGAAGTTTCTCCAGTCTATTCACCCCTCCACTTT. It translates to CASSEVSPVYSPLHF.

The V gene is TRBV7-6, the J gene TRBJ1-4, with a tentative D call TRBD1 (5 bases). CDR1 and CDR2 (germline): SGHVS, FNYEAQ. V was pared by 5 bases and J by 8 bases, with 15 bases between. The CDR3 extends over 14 amino acids. The CDR3 here is CASSIVGGREKLFF. CDR3 sequence (DNA): TGTGCCAGCAGCATTGTGGGGGGTCGGGAAAAACTGTTTTTT.

This clone was counted once. The genes are TRBV6-5 and TRBJ2-7, with 7 bases identical to TRBD1. CDR1 and CDR2 from the germline V gene are MNHEY and SVGAGI. There are 14 residues in the CDR3. Trimming at V came to 2 bases and at J to 0 bases, leaving 1 base not matched to a gene. CDR3 coding DNA: TGTGCCAGCAGTTACGGGGACAGCTCCTACGAGCAGTACTTC. Translated, it gives CASSYGDSSYEQYF.

This chain links TRBV6-6 with TRBJ2-7; D ambiguous. CDR1 and CDR2 (germline): MNHNY, SVGAGI (reference sequence). This CDR3 comprises 11 residues. V dropped 8 bases and J dropped 2 bases, with 7 bases sitting between them. The CDR3 protein is CASGLPYEQYV. In nucleotides, the CDR3 is TGTGCCAGCGGCCTGCCCTACGAGCAGTACGTC.

This chain uses TRBV10-1 with TRBJ2-1; 11 bases fit TRBD2. The CDR3 has 15 residues. CDR1 is WNHNN, CDR2 SYGVQD, per germline (reference sequence). V shed 5 bases, J shed 3 bases, and the junction held 3 bases outside the gene matches. This CDR3 reads CASSTGTSGYNEQFF. Here the CDR3 DNA reads TGCGCCAGCAGTACCGGGACTAGCGGCTACAATGAGCAGTTCTTC.

The gene calls are TRBV6-1 and TRBJ2-7, with D possibly matching TRBD1 (6 bases). V lost 3 bases, J lost 0 bases, and 9 bases lay in between. Germline V CDR1 and CDR2: MNHNS, SASEGT. The CDR3 spans 14 residues. The CDR3 loop reads CASSDRGRSYEQYV. The CDR3 region has the DNA TGTGCCAGCAGTGACAGGGGCCGCTCCTACGAGCAGTACGTC.

This chain joins TRBV7-8 and TRBJ1-5, with a tentative D call TRBD1 (5 bases). The V gene lost 0 bases and the J gene lost 2 bases, with 14 bases spanning the gap. Per germline, CDR1 SGHVS and CDR2 FQNEAQ. The CDR3 extends over 17 amino acids. The CDR3 nucleotides are TGTGCCAGCAGCTTAGCCGCGGGACTCCTGGGCAATCAGCCCCAGCATTTT. Translated: CASSLAAGLLGNQPQHF.

The chain combines TRBV5-1 with TRBJ2-3, with D possibly TRBD2 on 6 matching bases. The germline CDR1 and CDR2 sequences are SGHRS and YFSETQ. Trimming removed 0 bases from V and 4 bases from J, with 12 bases in between. The length of the CDR3 is 15 residues. The CDR3: CASSLETSRSDTQYF. CDR3 DNA sequence: TGCGCCAGCAGCTTGGAAACTAGCCGCTCAGATACGCAGTATTTT.

This clone was recorded a few times. This rearrangement joins TRBV4-3 to TRBJ1-6, with a weak D call TRBD1 (5 bases). Trimming took 0 bases from V and 7 from J, leaving 10 bases between them. This CDR3 has 15 residues. From germline, CDR1 is LGHNA and CDR2 YSLEER. CDR3 DNA: TGCGCCAGCAGCCAAGACAGGGTTGTAAATTCACCCCTCCACTTT. Residues: CASSQDRVVNSPLHF.